Listed below are T cell receptor beta chains from one sample, sequenced in a study of blood T cell repertoires in COVID-19. Generated by immunoSEQ multiplex PCR, the TCRdb table keeps only in-frame clones and is missing some. The sample includes 160,000 or so clones, roughly 78% seen only once; the top ten take 6.5% to 8%. The sample was peripheral blood. The origin of the receptors is a man between 65 and 80 years old with active or convalescent COVID-19. CDR3s include the opening cysteine and the closing phenylalanine or tryptophan. The D gene is left open where the match is weak. Not every row has a clone size; where given, it reads once, few, many or a size class.

J gene | V gene | clone size | D gene | CDR3 protein | CDR3 DNA
TRBJ1-4 | TRBV3-1/TRBV3-2 | . | . | CASSHQPSGEKLFF | TGTGCCAGCAGCCACCAGCCCTCGGGGGAAAAACTGTTTTTT
TRBJ1-2 | TRBV12-3/TRBV12-4 | . | . | CASTWGLTYGYTF | TGTGCCAGCACTTGGGGGCTTACCTATGGCTACACCTTC
TRBJ1-5 | TRBV6-1 | . | . | CASSDTGWDQPQHF | TGTGCCAGCAGTGACACAGGGTGGGATCAGCCCCAGCATTTT
TRBJ1-2 | TRBV5-4 | . | TRBD1 | CASSTNRGHNYGYTF | TGTGCCAGCAGCACAAACAGGGGCCATAACTATGGCTACACCTTC
TRBJ2-2 | TRBV30 | . | . | CAWSTLRGSGELFF | TGTGCCTGGAGTACCCTAAGAGGGTCCGGGGAGCTGTTTTTT
TRBJ1-5 | TRBV19 | . | . | CASSGKSGGPQHF | TGTGCCAGTAGTGGGAAGAGCGGAGGGCCCCAGCATTTT
TRBJ2-3 | TRBV9 | . | TRBD2 | CASSAGGGTADTQYF | TGTGCCAGCAGCGCTGGGGGAGGGACCGCAGATACGCAGTATTTT
TRBJ2-7 | TRBV9 | many | . | CASSSQGHEQYF | TGTGCCAGCAGCTCACAGGGCCACGAGCAGTACTTC
TRBJ1-1 | TRBV19 | . | . | CASSPTAGPNTEAFF | TGTGCCAGTAGTCCTACGGCAGGGCCGAACACTGAAGCTTTCTTT
TRBJ1-1 | TRBV5-5 | . | . | CASSFGLSNTEAFF | TGTGCCAGCAGCTTCGGACTCTCGAACACTGAAGCTTTCTTT
TRBJ2-2 | TRBV29-1 | . | . | CSVEDPGTSVLSNTGELFF | TGCAGCGTTGAAGATCCGGGAACTTCCGTTTTATCGAACACCGGGGAGCTGTTTTTT
TRBJ1-5 | TRBV2 | . | . | CASSKGVVREQPQHF | TGTGCCAGCAGTAAGGGTGTGGTCCGGGAACAGCCCCAGCATTTT
TRBJ2-3 | TRBV11-2 | . | TRBD2 | CASSPLPPSGGGDTQYF | TGTGCCAGCAGCCCCCTCCCCCCTAGCGGGGGGGGCGATACGCAGTATTTT
TRBJ1-6 | TRBV4-1 | . | . | CASSHTQGWESGSYNSPLHF | TGCGCCAGCAGCCATACACAAGGTTGGGAGAGCGGCTCCTATAATTCACCCCTCCACTTT
TRBJ2-2 | TRBV5-4 | . | . | CASSPASGQNTGELFF | TGTGCCAGCAGCCCCGCATCGGGACAGAACACCGGGGAGCTGTTTTTT
TRBJ2-1 | TRBV5-8 | . | TRBD2 | CASSIAGGTYNEQFF | TGTGCCAGCAGCATAGCGGGGGGAACCTACAATGAGCAGTTCTTC
TRBJ2-1 | TRBV3-1/TRBV3-2 | . | . | CASSLFRDEQFF | TGTGCCAGCAGCCTCTTTAGAGATGAGCAGTTCTTC
TRBJ1-1 | TRBV6-5 | . | TRBD1 | CASRDRGTEAFF | TGTGCCAGTCGGGACAGGGGGACTGAAGCTTTCTTT
TRBJ1-2 | TRBV6-1 | . | TRBD1 | CASSESEGGLGYTF | TGTGCCAGCAGTGAATCAGAAGGGGGCCTTGGCTACACCTTC
TRBJ1-1 | TRBV12-3/TRBV12-4 | . | TRBD1 | CASGTANTEAFF | TGTGCCAGCGGGACAGCTAACACTGAAGCTTTCTTT
TRBJ1-1 | TRBV4-1 | once | . | CASSQTLADRAFF | TGCGCCAGCAGCCAAACTTTAGCCGATAGGGCTTTCTTT
TRBJ2-5 | TRBV6-5 | . | TRBD2 | CASSYSPGGLGTQYF | TGTGCCAGCAGTTACTCGCCGGGGGGGCTAGGGACCCAGTACTTC
TRBJ1-1 | TRBV6-5 | . | TRBD1 | CATRGMDRANTEAFF | TGTGCCACTCGGGGGATGGACAGGGCGAACACTGAAGCTTTCTTT
TRBJ2-3 | TRBV5-1 | once | . | CASSLGLGAEDTQYF | TGCGCCAGCAGCTTGGGCCTGGGGGCGGAAGATACGCAGTATTTT
TRBJ1-2 | TRBV19 | few | . | CASSIEETDYGYTF | TGTGCCAGTAGTATAGAGGAAACAGATTATGGCTACACCTTC
TRBJ1-6 | TRBV13 | . | . | CASSLGRGSPLHF | TGTGCCAGCAGCTTAGGCCGCGGATCACCCCTCCACTTT
TRBJ2-1 | TRBV6-2/TRBV6-3 | . | TRBD2 | CASSYEISGGPHATNNEQFF | TGTGCCAGCAGTTACGAGATTAGCGGGGGGCCACACGCCACTAACAATGAGCAGTTCTTC
TRBJ2-1 | TRBV3-1/TRBV3-2 | . | . | CASSLGVSDNEQFF | TGTGCCAGCAGCCTCGGGGTCTCCGACAATGAGCAGTTCTTC
TRBJ1-1 | TRBV2 | . | . | CASSRTDPNTEAFF | TGTGCCAGCAGTCGGACAGATCCTAACACTGAAGCTTTCTTT
TRBJ1-2 | TRBV5-1 | . | . | CASSLNGESYGYTF | TGCGCCAGCAGCTTGAACGGGGAGAGCTATGGCTACACCTTC
TRBJ2-5 | TRBV20-1 | . | TRBD2 | CSASSLLAGVQTQYF | TGCAGTGCTAGTAGCCTACTAGCGGGAGTGCAGACCCAGTACTTC
TRBJ2-1 | TRBV7-2 | . | TRBD2 | CASSLAAGSHNEQFF | TGTGCCAGCAGCTTAGCAGCGGGGAGCCACAATGAGCAGTTCTTC
TRBJ2-7 | TRBV7-9 | . | TRBD1 | CASSHRDSYEQYF | TGTGCCAGCAGTCACCGGGACAGCTACGAGCAGTACTTC
TRBJ1-1 | TRBV10-1 | . | TRBD1 | CASSESGTGEAFF | TGCGCCAGCAGTGAGTCAGGGACAGGTGAAGCTTTCTTT
TRBJ1-2 | TRBV6-5 | . | TRBD1 | CASSAGGSGYGYTF | TGTGCCAGCAGCGCAGGGGGCTCAGGCTATGGCTACACCTTC
TRBJ2-3 | TRBV24-1 | few | . | CATSAGGSEDTQYF | TGTGCCACCAGTGCGGGCGGGTCCGAGGATACGCAGTATTTT
TRBJ1-1 | TRBV20-1 | . | . | CSASNPVGAVTEAFF | TGCAGTGCTAGTAACCCGGTAGGGGCGGTCACTGAAGCTTTCTTT
TRBJ2-7 | TRBV5-4 | . | . | CASSLAGEQYF | TGTGCCAGCAGCTTGGCCGGCGAGCAGTACTTC
TRBJ1-3 | TRBV5-1 | . | . | CASSPGGSGNTIYF | TGCGCCAGCAGCCCGGGGGGCTCTGGAAACACCATATATTTT
TRBJ2-5 | TRBV30 | once | TRBD1 | CAWSPGQVPETQYF | TGTGCCTGGAGTCCAGGACAGGTACCGGAGACCCAGTACTTC
TRBJ1-1 | TRBV11-3 | . | . | CASSPGLGEAFF | TGTGCCAGCAGCCCCGGACTCGGGGAAGCTTTCTTT
TRBJ2-2 | TRBV5-1 | few | . | CASSLPQGDTGELFF | TGCGCCAGCAGCTTACCACAGGGTGACACCGGGGAGCTGTTTTTT
TRBJ1-4 | TRBV6-5 | . | TRBD1 | CASTRQGGWNEKLFF | TGTGCCAGCACTCGACAGGGGGGATGGAATGAAAAACTGTTTTTT
TRBJ2-3 | TRBV7-2 | . | TRBD1 | CASSLQGADTQYF | TGTGCCAGCAGCTTACAGGGGGCAGATACGCAGTATTTT
TRBJ1-1 | TRBV10-3 | once | TRBD1 | CAIRRGQGNTEAFF | TGTGCCATCAGGAGGGGACAGGGGAACACTGAAGCTTTCTTT
TRBJ1-6 | TRBV19 | . | . | CASTLNPGHSPLHF | TGTGCCAGTACCCTTAACCCCGGTCATTCACCCCTCCACTTT
TRBJ2-7 | TRBV27 | . | . | CASRERVGPTYEQYF | TGTGCCAGCAGGGAGAGGGTGGGCCCTACCTACGAGCAGTACTTC
TRBJ1-1 | TRBV3-1/TRBV3-2 | . | . | CASSHGRDTEAFF | TGTGCCAGCAGCCACGGGCGGGACACTGAAGCTTTCTTT
TRBJ2-4 | TRBV6-2/TRBV6-3 | . | TRBD2 | CASSYGLAGGLVAKNIQYF | TGTGCCAGCAGTTACGGGCTAGCGGGAGGGTTGGTCGCCAAAAACATTCAGTACTTC
TRBJ1-1 | TRBV5-6 | . | . | CASLYSFYSTEAFF | TGTGCCAGCCTTTATTCCTTTTACAGCACTGAAGCTTTCTTT
TRBJ1-2 | TRBV30 | . | TRBD1 | CAWSNQGARVGYTF | TGTGCCTGGAGTAACCAGGGGGCACGGGTCGGCTACACCTTC
TRBJ2-1 | TRBV30 | . | TRBD1 | CAWSGGQGVNEQFF | TGTGCCTGGAGTGGGGGACAGGGGGTAAATGAGCAGTTCTTC
TRBJ2-7 | TRBV9 | few | TRBD2 | CASSAGTSGESSYEQYF | TGTGCCAGCAGCGCCGGGACTAGCGGAGAAAGCTCCTACGAGCAGTACTTC
TRBJ2-5 | TRBV24-1 | . | . | CATNDPNMAETQYF | TGTGCCACCAATGACCCGAACATGGCCGAGACCCAGTACTTC
TRBJ1-2 | TRBV12-3/TRBV12-4 | . | . | CASSFGHDDGYTF | TGTGCCAGCAGTTTTGGACACGATGATGGCTACACCTTC